This entry describes one T cell receptor (beta chain). These data are taken from a study of shared clonotypes between healthy human individuals. From germline, CDR1 is SEHNR and CDR2 FQNEAQ (reference sequence). The germline V and J ends were trimmed by 1 base and 6 bases, with 17 bases remaining between them. This CDR3 region has 16 residues. Produced via immunoSEQ multiplex PCR; TCRdb's table is partial and in-frame only. The table lists 2 million to 2.5 million clones, 85% to 95% of them singletons, with more than 0.1% in the top ten. The specimen was naive CD4+ T cells sorted from blood. The subset was: CD45RA+ positively selected. The origin of this receptor is a young man in good health. The V call is TRBV7-9, the J call TRBJ2-3, with D maybe TRBD2 (5 bases). The CDR3 protein is CASSLGGSPPVDTQYF. The DNA of the CDR3 is TGTGCCAGCAGCTTAGGAGGGAGCCCCCCGGTGGATACGCAGTATTTT.